This T cell receptor beta chain was obtained from a study of blood T cell repertoires in COVID-19. About the study: From the United States, Italy and Spain came samples of acute and convalescent COVID-19.

The repertoire was sequenced with immunoSEQ multiplex PCR; TCRdb's copy has only in-frame clones and lacks some. The sample includes about 70,000 clones, approximately 88% of them seen just once. The V and J ends lost 10 bases and 0 bases, in that order; junction bases with no gene match: 8. This CDR3 has 14 amino acids. Germline lookup yields CDR1 MNHNY and CDR2 SVGAGI (reference sequence). Sequencing was carried out using peripheral blood. The rearrangement uses TRBV6-6 and TRBJ1-1, with 7 bases fitting TRBD1. The source is a woman in her seventies with acute or convalescent COVID-19. CDR3 coding DNA: TGTGCCACGAGATTTGGACAGGTGAACACTGAAGCTTTCTTT. It codes for CATRFGQVNTEAFF.